Following are 32 T cell receptor beta chains from one sample sequenced in a study of cytomegalovirus exposure and HLA in healthy donors. Method: immunoSEQ multiplex PCR; TCRdb's copy keeps in-frame clones and lacks some. Of 65,000 to 100,000 clones in the sample, approximately 94% are singletons; the top ten hold 3% to 4.5%. Sequencing was carried out using PBMCs. The source of these receptors is a woman in her twenties or thirties in good health and CMV-seronegative.

The chain joins TRBV10-3 to TRBJ1-2; a possible D gene is TRBD1 (5 bases). V lost 1 base, J lost 4 bases, and 7 bases lay in between. This CDR3 is built from 13 residues. In germline, CDR1 is ENHRY, CDR2 SYGVKD. CDR3 loop: CAISEWGAYGYTF. The CDR3 coding sequence is TGTGCCATCAGTGAGTGGGGCGCCTATGGCTACACCTTC.

The chain recombines TRBV30 with TRBJ1-2, with D possibly matching TRBD1 (6 bases). Germline assignment: CDR1 GTSNPN and CDR2 SVGIG (reference sequence). V shed 2 bases and J shed 4 bases, with 11 bases lying between them. This CDR3 comprises 13 residues. The CDR3 is CAWSTGQIYGYTF. The CDR3 coding sequence is TGTGCCTGGAGTACCGGACAGATCTATGGCTACACCTTC.

About this clone: Other DNA sequences in the sample encode the same CDR3. This chain joins TRBV25-1 and TRBJ2-7; 8 bases fit TRBD1. The CDR3 runs to 15 residues. V dropped 1 base and J dropped 4; count of bases not matched to a gene: 6. CDR1 and CDR2 from the germline V gene are MGHDK and SYGVNS. CDR3 sequence (DNA): TGTGCCAGCAGTGAATCCGGGACAGGATTTTACGAGCAGTACTTC. Translated, it gives CASSESGTGFYEQYF.

The chain is built from TRBV5-6 and TRBJ1-1, with D perhaps TRBD1 (5 bases). Germline V gives CDR1 SGHDT, CDR2 YYEEEE. This CDR3 is built from 18 residues. V lost 4 bases to trimming and J lost 4 bases, with 26 bases between them. CDR3 coding DNA: TGTGCCAGCAGCCTCCCCCCGCAGGGCTCGTGGATTAGCACTGAAGCTTTCTTT. It translates to CASSLPPQGSWISTEAFF.

V usage is TRBV18 and J usage is TRBJ2-1, with TRBD1 matching over 10 bases. Per germline, CDR1 KGHSH and CDR2 LQKENI. V lost 3 bases, J lost 6 bases, and 8 bases stayed unmatched. CDR3 length equals 16 residues. CDR3 coding DNA: TGTGCCAGCTCACCGGGCGTAGGGACAGGGGTCAATGAGCAGTTCTTC. Protein product: CASSPGVGTGVNEQFF.

The V gene is TRBV27, the J gene TRBJ2-1; 10 positions match TRBD2. CDR1 is MNHEY, CDR2 SMNVEV, per germline (reference sequence). The CDR3 has 15 amino acids. V was clipped by 6 bases and J by 4 bases; unmatched bases: 6. For the CDR3, the DNA is TGTGCCAGCAGGACTAGCGGGTGGGCTTACAATGAGCAGTTCTTC. Amino acid sequence: CASRTSGWAYNEQFF.

The chain joins TRBV30 to TRBJ1-1, with D hard to call. The CDR3 has 11 residues. Germline CDR1 GTSNPN, CDR2 SVGIG (reference sequence). Trimming removed 0 bases from V and 7 bases from J, with 6 bases in between. In DNA form, the CDR3 reads TGTGCCTGGAGTGTTTACTATGAAGCTTTCTTT. Its protein product is CAWSVYYEAFF. The full variable domain, with the rest looked up from reference TRBV30 and TRBJ1-1, is SQTIHQWPATLVQPVGSPLSLECTVEGTSNPNLYWYRQAAGRGLQLLFYSVGIGQISSEVPQNLSASRPQDRQFILSSKKLLLSDSGFYLCAWSVYYEAFFGQGTRLTVV.

The rearrangement uses TRBV6-5 and TRBJ2-7, with 9 bases aligning to TRBD2. Germline CDR1 is MNHEY and CDR2 is SVGAGI. V shed 4 bases and J 4 bases; nucleotides not matched to a gene: 8. This CDR3 contains 15 residues. CDR3 DNA: TGTGCCAGCAGTTCTCCCGGGACTAGCAAATACGAGCAGTACTTC. It yields the protein CASSSPGTSKYEQYF.

This clone was counted once. This chain connects TRBV28 to TRBJ2-3; TRBD2 aligns across 7 bases. V trimming: 6 bases; J trimming: 1 base; junction bases outside the gene matches: 7. This CDR3 is built from 15 residues. In germline, CDR1 is MDHEN, CDR2 SYDVKM. CDR3 DNA: TGTGCCAGCAGCTCGGGGGGACTCCGCACAGATACGCAGTATTTT. Amino acid sequence: CASSSGGLRTDTQYF.

This sequence joins TRBV12-5 and TRBJ2-3; 7 nucleotides match TRBD2. Germline V gene lookup returns CDR1 LGHNT and CDR2 FRNRAP. CDR3 length: 13 residues. Trimming cost V 6 bases and J 0 bases; bases outside gene matches: 0. CDR3 protein: CASGGGSTDTQYF. DNA for the CDR3: TGTGCTAGTGGCGGGGGGAGCACAGATACGCAGTATTTT.

The V call is TRBV14, the J call TRBJ1-4, with D unclear. CDR3 length equals 15 residues. V was clipped by 1 base and J by 6 bases, with 12 bases between them. Germline CDR1 is SGHDN and CDR2 is FVKESK. The CDR3 sequence is CASSQGGGRDEKLFF. In DNA form, the CDR3 reads TGTGCCAGCAGCCAAGGAGGAGGACGGGATGAAAAACTGTTTTTT. The complete variable domain, with remaining parts taken from reference TRBV14 and TRBJ1-4, reads EAGVTQFPSHSVIEKGQTVTLRCDPISGHDNLYWYRRVMGKEIKFLLHFVKESKQDESGMPNNRFLAERTGGTYSTLKVQPAELEDSGVYFCASSQGGGRDEKLFFGSGTQLSVL.

The chain recombines TRBV30 with TRBJ2-3; 11 bases align to TRBD1. Trimming cost V 1 base and J 6 bases; bases outside gene matches: 6. CDR3 length: 15 amino acids. CDR1 is GTSNPN and CDR2 is SVGIG in the germline V gene (reference sequence). The CDR3 here is CAWSAGQGAEDTQYF. Here the CDR3 DNA reads TGTGCCTGGAGTGCCGGACAGGGGGCCGAGGATACGCAGTATTTT.

The V and J genes are TRBV5-5 and TRBJ2-7; D is uncertain. The V gene lost 3 bases and the J gene lost 3 bases, with 16 bases spanning the gap. CDR3 length: 15 residues. Germline lookup yields CDR1 SGHKS and CDR2 YYEKEE (reference sequence). The CDR3 region has the DNA TGTGCCAGCAGCTATCCTGAATTTACTATCTACGAGCAGTACTTC. This codes for CASSYPEFTIYEQYF.

The V gene is TRBV7-6, the J gene TRBJ2-1, with a weak D call TRBD2 (6 bases). The CDR3 length is 14 residues. V lost 1 base and J lost 7, with 11 bases in between. Looked up from germline, CDR1 is SGHVS and CDR2 is FNYEAQ. CDR3 loop: CASSLEPGRNEQFF. The CDR3 DNA sequence: TGTGCCAGCAGCTTAGAGCCAGGGAGGAATGAGCAGTTCTTC.

This clone showed up just once. The chain is built from TRBV9 and TRBJ1-2; D is possibly TRBD1 (5 bases). Per germline, CDR1 SGDLS and CDR2 YYNGEE. The CDR3 has 11 amino acids. With 3 bases removed from V and 7 bases from J, the gap between germline ends came to 7 bases. This CDR3 is CASSAQGGYTF. Written as DNA, the CDR3 is TGTGCCAGCAGCGCTCAGGGTGGCTACACCTTC.

This chain links TRBV9 with TRBJ2-7; 8 bases line up with TRBD2. V gave up 0 bases and J gave up 6 bases; unmatched junction bases: 8. The CDR3 covers 15 residues. Per the germline V gene, CDR1 is SGDLS and CDR2 is YYNGEE. The CDR3 DNA reads TGTGCCAGCAGCGTAGTTCCGGGAGGGCCGGGCGAGCAGTACTTC. It codes for CASSVVPGGPGEQYF.

The chain has TRBV7-3 and TRBJ2-1; TRBD1 aligns across 7 bases. The germline V gene encodes CDR1 SGHTA and CDR2 FQGTGA. The CDR3 runs 14 residues. V was clipped by 2 bases and J by 5 bases; unmatched bases: 3. As DNA, the CDR3 is TGTGCCAGCAGCTTATACCAGGGGGACAATGAGCAGTTCTTC. This sequence encodes CASSLYQGDNEQFF.

This rearrangement joins TRBV19 to TRBJ2-7; 8 nucleotides agree with TRBD2. Germline lookup yields CDR1 LNHDA and CDR2 SQIVND (reference sequence). CDR3 length: 15 amino acids. V was pared by 3 bases and J by 3 bases, with 7 bases of the junction left unmatched. The CDR3 loop reads CASSIRSGIGYEQYF. For the CDR3, the DNA is TGTGCCAGTAGTATCCGTAGCGGGATAGGCTACGAGCAGTACTTC.

The rearrangement links TRBV5-1 to TRBJ1-2; D not resolved. V lost 4 bases and J lost 0, with 16 bases in between. This CDR3 comprises 16 residues. CDR1 SGHRS and CDR2 YFSETQ come from the germline V gene. Here the CDR3 reads CASSNGATRTNYGYTF. CDR3 coding DNA: TGCGCCAGCAGCAACGGCGCGACACGCACTAACTATGGCTACACCTTC.

This rearrangement joins TRBV6-5 to TRBJ2-2, with a possible D match to TRBD2 (6 bases). The CDR3 loop spans 14 amino acids. V was pared by 9 bases and J by 5 bases, with 16 bases between. The germline V gene encodes CDR1 MNHEY and CDR2 SVGAGI. CDR3: CASTQAGRTGELFF. CDR3 DNA sequence: TGTGCCAGTACCCAGGCAGGGAGGACCGGGGAGCTGTTTTTT.

The rearrangement joins TRBV19 to TRBJ1-2; D gene uncertain. Germline V gene sequence: CDR1 LNHDA, CDR2 SQIVND (reference sequence). V lost 10 bases and J lost 4, with 13 bases in between. This CDR3 spans 12 amino acids. The CDR3 protein is CATPQVLYGYTF. CDR3 DNA sequence: TGTGCCACCCCCCAGGTCCTCTATGGCTACACCTTC.

V usage is TRBV19 and J usage is TRBJ1-1, with 7 bases fitting TRBD1. The CDR3 has 19 amino acids. Losses at the gene ends were 5 bases for V and 5 bases for J; bases not matched to a gene: 23. Germline V gene data show CDR1 as LNHDA and CDR2 as SQIVND (reference sequence). The DNA of the CDR3 is TGTGCCAGTAGTCCCTCGGATCCCGGGACAGCCACCAAGAGGACTGAAGCTTTCTTT. Protein sequence: CASSPSDPGTATKRTEAFF.

The chain carries TRBV9 and TRBJ2-7; 9 nucleotides align to TRBD2. Germline V lookup: CDR1 SGDLS, CDR2 YYNGEE. The ends lost 2 bases at V and 4 bases at J; junction bases unmatched: 1. The CDR3 is 13 amino acids. Here the CDR3 reads CASSVTSGYEQYF. The DNA of the CDR3 is TGTGCCAGCAGCGTGACTAGCGGTTACGAGCAGTACTTC.

The chain has TRBV30 and TRBJ2-1; no firm D call. Per the germline V gene, CDR1 is GTSNPN and CDR2 is SVGIG (reference sequence). This CDR3 comprises 12 residues. Trimming removed 4 bases from V and 6 bases from J, with 10 bases in between. The CDR3 DNA follows: TGTGCCTGGACAGAGGCGGTCAATGAGCAGTTCTTC. This sequence encodes CAWTEAVNEQFF.

V usage is TRBV7-9 and J usage is TRBJ2-3; 8 nucleotides agree with TRBD1. The CDR3 extends over 14 amino acids. Germline V lookup: CDR1 SEHNR, CDR2 FQNEAQ (reference sequence). The V and J ends lost 5 bases and 3 bases, in that order; junction bases with no gene match: 4. CDR3 coding DNA: TGTGCCAGCAGCCCCCAGGGGGCTACAGATACGCAGTATTTT. Its translation: CASSPQGATDTQYF. Variable domain in full (rest from reference TRBV7-9 and TRBJ2-3): DTGVSQNPRHKITKRGQNVTFRCDPISEHNRLYWYRQTLGQGPEFLTYFQNEAQLEKSRLLSDRFSAERPKGSFSTLEIQRTEQGDSAMYLCASSPQGATDTQYFGPGTRLTVL.

This clone was observed once. V gene TRBV7-2 combines with J gene TRBJ2-7; TRBD2 matches 9 bases. This CDR3 contains 14 residues. The V gene end was trimmed by 2 bases and the J gene end by 4 bases; junction bases not matched to a gene: 3. CDR1 is SGHTA and CDR2 is FQGNSA in the germline V gene. The CDR3 spells CASSLLAGFYEQYF. The CDR3 bases are TGTGCCAGCAGCTTACTAGCGGGGTTTTACGAGCAGTACTTC.

The chain employs TRBV7-9 and TRBJ1-2; no firm D call. The germline gives CDR1 SEHNR, CDR2 FQNEAQ (reference sequence). The CDR3 has 13 amino acids. The V and J ends lost 11 bases and 4 bases respectively, with 17 bases between them. DNA of the CDR3: TGTGCCGGCTTGGAGCTGCCCGGCTATGGCTACACCTTC. It is translated as CAGLELPGYGYTF.

The J gene is TRBJ1-1, the V gene TRBV7-9; 10 nucleotides match TRBD1. The germline CDR1 and CDR2 sequences are SEHNR and FQNEAQ (reference sequence). There are 18 residues in the CDR3. V lost 2 bases, J lost 1 base, and 10 bases stayed unmatched. Here the CDR3 reads CASSLSQLRDRGNTEAFF. For the CDR3, the DNA is TGTGCCAGCAGCTTATCTCAACTAAGGGACAGGGGGAACACTGAAGCTTTCTTT.

V usage is TRBV28 and J usage is TRBJ1-2; D unclear. From germline, CDR1 is MDHEN and CDR2 SYDVKM. V was clipped by 5 bases and J by 3 bases, with 13 bases between them. This CDR3 region has 14 residues. The CDR3 DNA reads as TGTGCCAGCAGTGAGGGAAGGAGTTACTATGGCTACACCTTC. As protein: CASSEGRSYYGYTF.

The gene calls are TRBV10-3 and TRBJ2-1; D possibly corresponds to TRBD2 (5 bases). In germline, CDR1 is ENHRY, CDR2 SYGVKD. The CDR3 spans 17 residues. V shed 4 bases and J shed 5 bases, with 21 bases lying between them. CDR3 in amino acids: CAISAPVSRAVNNEQFF. The CDR3 bases are TGTGCCATCAGTGCCCCCGTGTCTCGAGCGGTCAACAATGAGCAGTTCTTC.

CDR3 sequence (DNA): TGTGCCAGCAGCTTAGGGGGAGGGATTAACCAGCCCCAGCATTTT. It yields the protein CASSLGGGINQPQHF. The rearrangement uses TRBV7-9 and TRBJ1-5; no reliable D call. The germline V gene has CDR1 SEHNR and CDR2 FQNEAQ (reference sequence). The CDR3 consists of 15 residues. V lost 1 base and J lost 7, with 14 bases in between.

The genes are TRBV7-9 and TRBJ2-3; possible D gene TRBD1, 5 bases. Trimming left V 7 bases short and J 7 bases short, with 21 bases between. Germline CDR1 is SEHNR and CDR2 is FQNEAQ (reference sequence). The CDR3 totals 15 residues. CDR3 nucleotide sequence: TGTGCCAGCACGATAATCGACAGTGCCACCAATACGCAGTATTTT. It translates to CASTIIDSATNTQYF.